What follows are 27 T cell receptor beta chains derived from one specimen sequenced in a study of T cell responses to AZD1222 COVID-19 vaccine. Only in-frame clones appear in the TCRdb table, and some are missing; sequencing was by immunoSEQ multiplex PCR. The sample yields 100,000 or so clones, 87% seen once. This specimen was peripheral blood, taken 28 days after the second AZD1222 dose. These receptors originate from an adult who received the AZD1222 COVID-19 vaccine.

The CDR3 protein is CASSFGGGRSTLHF. DNA of the CDR3: TGTGCCAGCAGTTTTGGCGGGGGACGGTCGACCCTCCACTTT. The chain carries TRBV28 and TRBJ1-6; possibly TRBD1 for D (5 bases). Trimming took 3 bases from V and 14 from J, leaving 17 bases between them. CDR1 and CDR2 (germline): MDHEN, SYDVKM. The CDR3 loop spans 14 amino acids.

V and J are TRBV28 and TRBJ1-3; D unresolved. The CDR3 contains 13 residues. V shed 8 bases and J shed 2 bases, with 10 bases lying between them. Germline lookup yields CDR1 MDHEN and CDR2 SYDVKM. The CDR3 DNA follows: TGTGCCAGCGGGATAACAGCTGGAAACACCATATATTTT. Translating gives CASGITAGNTIYF. The whole variable domain, remainder taken from reference TRBV28 and TRBJ1-3, is DVKVTQSSRYLVKRTGEKVFLECVQDMDHENMFWYRQDPGLGLRLIYFSYDVKMKEKGDIPEGYSVSREKKERFSLILESASTNQTSMYLCASGITAGNTIYFGEGSWLTVV.

V is TRBV6-1 and J is TRBJ1-2, with 7 bases matching TRBD1. V lost 6 bases to trimming and J lost 7 bases; unmatched junction nucleotides: 11. The CDR3 sequence is 14 residues long. The V gene's germline CDR1 is MNHNS and CDR2 SASEGT. The CDR3, as DNA: TGTGCCAGCAGAGACGAGGGGGCGCGGAGTGGCTACACCTTC. Translation: CASRDEGARSGYTF.

The chain recombines TRBV3-1 (or the pseudogene TRBV3-2) with TRBJ1-6; weak D call: TRBD1 (5 bases). The germline V and J ends were trimmed by 2 bases and 8 bases, with 16 bases remaining between them. CDR1 is LGHDT and CDR2 is YNNKEL in the germline V gene (reference sequence). This CDR3 region has 16 residues. Written as DNA, the CDR3 is TGTGCCAGCAGCCAACTACGGGACCGGAGGGATTCACCCCTCCACTTT. This sequence encodes CASSQLRDRRDSPLHF.

V gene TRBV27 combines with J gene TRBJ2-1; 11 bases align to TRBD2. The CDR3 is 15 amino acids. Germline trimming cut 7 bases from V and 3 bases from J; bases unmatched to any gene: 5. CDR1 and CDR2 (germline): MNHEY, SMNVEV (reference sequence). The CDR3 loop is CASTKLAGDYNEQFF. The CDR3, as DNA: TGTGCCAGCACCAAACTAGCGGGAGACTACAATGAGCAGTTCTTC.

V is TRBV6-5 and J is TRBJ2-2; D is unclear. The V end was cut by 6 bases, the J end by 6 bases, with 8 bases between. Germline V gives CDR1 MNHEY, CDR2 SVGAGI. The CDR3 sequence is 12 residues long. The CDR3 sequence is CASSLQPGELFF. CDR3 DNA sequence: TGTGCCAGCAGCCTACAGCCCGGGGAGCTGTTTTTT.

This clone was observed a handful of times. The V gene is TRBV7-3, the J gene TRBJ2-7; D may be TRBD1 (6 bases). The V gene lost 1 base and the J gene lost 3 bases, with 10 bases spanning the gap. CDR1 is SGHTA, CDR2 FQGTGA, per germline. The CDR3 is 14 residues long. The CDR3 protein is CASSLNPGDYEQYF. The CDR3 DNA follows: TGTGCCAGCAGCTTAAACCCAGGGGACTACGAGCAGTACTTC.

The table lists this clone with a few counts. J is TRBJ1-2 and V is TRBV30; weak D call: TRBD1 (6 bases). Germline values: CDR1 GTSNPN, CDR2 SVGIG (reference sequence). This CDR3 contains 14 residues. The germline V and J ends were trimmed by 2 bases and 1 base, with 11 bases remaining between them. As DNA, the CDR3 is TGTGCCTGGAGTCCACAGGGACTTAACTATGGCTACACCTTC. The encoded protein is CAWSPQGLNYGYTF.

The V and J genes are TRBV5-1 and TRBJ2-1; weak D call: TRBD2 (5 bases). V was cut by 0 bases and J by 9 bases, with 16 bases left in between. Germline V lookup: CDR1 SGHRS, CDR2 YFSETQ. The CDR3 extends over 15 amino acids. The CDR3 spells CASSLVSFPAGEQFF. CDR3 coding DNA: TGCGCCAGCAGCTTGGTATCATTTCCTGCGGGTGAGCAGTTCTTC.

The chain joins TRBV19 to TRBJ1-1; D remains unclear. The CDR3 has 15 amino acids. The V gene lost 1 base and the J gene lost 1 base, with 10 bases spanning the gap. CDR1 is LNHDA, CDR2 SQIVND, per germline (reference sequence). Here the CDR3 reads CASSIGWEGNTEAFF. As DNA, the CDR3 is TGTGCCAGTAGTATAGGCTGGGAGGGGAACACTGAAGCTTTCTTT.

The CDR3 reads CASSSGTSKHAETQYF. CDR3 DNA sequence: TGTGCCAGCAGCTCCGGGACTAGCAAACATGCGGAGACCCAGTACTTC. V is TRBV7-9 and J is TRBJ2-5, with 9 bases aligning to TRBD2. After removal of 4 bases from V and 5 bases from J, the junction contained 11 bases not matched to a gene. CDR3 length: 16 amino acids. Germline V gene lookup returns CDR1 SEHNR and CDR2 FQNEAQ (reference sequence). The full variable domain, in which reference TRBV7-9 and TRBJ2-5 provide the parts outside the CDR3, is DTGVSQNPRHKITKRGQNVTFRCDPISEHNRLYWYRQTLGQGPEFLTYFQNEAQLEKSRLLSDRFSAERPKGSFSTLEIQRTEQGDSAMYLCASSSGTSKHAETQYFGPGTRLLVL.

The chain couples TRBV5-1 to TRBJ1-4; a possible D gene is TRBD1 (6 bases). CDR3 length: 15 residues. Trimming took off 1 base at V and 7 bases at J, with 14 bases between the two ends. Germline CDR1 SGHRS, CDR2 YFSETQ. The CDR3 DNA reads as TGCGCCAGCAGCTTGATGACAGGTGTAGGTGAAAAACTGTTTTTT. Its translation is CASSLMTGVGEKLFF. The full variable domain, in which reference TRBV5-1 and TRBJ1-4 provide the parts outside the CDR3, is KAGVTQTPRYLIKTRGQQVTLSCSPISGHRSVSWYQQTPGQGLQFLFEYFSETQRNKGNFPGRFSGRQFSNSRSEMNVSTLELGDSALYLCASSLMTGVGEKLFFGSGTQLSVL.

This sequence joins TRBV6-6 and TRBJ1-4, with TRBD1 matching 7 bases. The CDR3 is 16 residues long. The germline CDR1 and CDR2 sequences are MNHNY and SVGAGI (reference sequence). Unmatched junction bases numbered 8, after V lost 2 bases and J lost 5 bases. The CDR3 coding sequence is TGTGCCAGCAGTTACGGGACAGCCGATGACAATGAAAAACTGTTTTTT. Protein: CASSYGTADDNEKLFF.

This clone was seen only a few times. This chain connects TRBV6-6 to TRBJ1-6, with D possibly being TRBD1 (6 bases). The CDR3 loop spans 14 amino acids. With 7 bases removed from V and 5 bases from J, the gap between germline ends came to 12 bases. Germline V lookup: CDR1 MNHNY, CDR2 SVGAGI (reference sequence). For the CDR3, the DNA is TGTGCCAGCACCCAGACAGGTGATAATTCACCCCTCCACTTT. Amino acids: CASTQTGDNSPLHF.

The chain couples TRBV7-2 to TRBJ1-2, with D maybe TRBD1 (5 bases). Germline V gene data show CDR1 as SGHTA and CDR2 as FQGNSA. V shed 1 base and J shed 8 bases, with 11 bases lying between them. The CDR3 extends over 13 amino acids. The DNA for the CDR3 is TGTGCCAGCAGCTTAGGAGCAGGGAACGGCTACACCTTC. This encodes CASSLGAGNGYTF.

The J gene is TRBJ1-2, the V gene TRBV19, with TRBD1 as a possible D gene (5 bases). Per the germline V gene, CDR1 is LNHDA and CDR2 is SQIVND (reference sequence). Deletions cut 0 bases from V and 7 bases from J, with 15 bases between. The CDR3 consists of 15 residues. CDR3 sequence: CASSIDRGRASGYTF. The CDR3 coding sequence is TGTGCCAGTAGTATAGATCGCGGCAGGGCCAGTGGCTACACCTTC.

The chain joins TRBV5-1 to TRBJ1-3; a possible D gene is TRBD1 (5 bases). V gave up 3 bases and J gave up 7 bases, with 11 bases separating them. Germline CDR1 SGHRS, CDR2 YFSETQ. The CDR3 is 13 residues long. The CDR3 DNA is TGCGCCAGCAGCTCCGGGGGAGAGAACACCATATATTTT. The encoded protein is CASSSGGENTIYF.

V is TRBV18 and J is TRBJ1-2; D not certain. The CDR3 contains 14 residues. Germline CDR1 KGHSH, CDR2 LQKENI. V was cut by 3 bases and J by 4 bases, with 12 bases left in between. The CDR3 DNA reads as TGTGCCAGCTCACCGCTTCCCGTGGCCTATGGCTACACCTTC. Its translation: CASSPLPVAYGYTF.

This chain connects TRBV27 to TRBJ1-3; possible D gene TRBD1, 6 bases. Deletions cut 6 bases from V and 2 bases from J, with 11 bases between. From germline, CDR1 is MNHEY and CDR2 SMNVEV (reference sequence). There are 14 residues in the CDR3. DNA for the CDR3: TGTGCCAGCAGAAAGGGACACACTGGAAACACCATATATTTT. It codes for CASRKGHTGNTIYF.

V gene TRBV6-2 or TRBV6-3 combines with J gene TRBJ2-7, with TRBD2 identical over 9 bases. The CDR3 length is 16 residues. CDR1 and CDR2 (germline): MNHEY, SVGEGT. The junction had 7 bases not matched to a gene; V was cut back by 2 bases and J by 2 bases. The CDR3 here is CASSYPGLAYTYEQYF. The CDR3 DNA sequence: TGTGCCAGCAGTTACCCCGGACTAGCGTATACCTACGAGCAGTACTTC.

This clone came up a few times. The chain is built from TRBV2 and TRBJ1-6; D might be TRBD1 (5 bases). The CDR3 is 15 amino acids. Per the germline V gene, CDR1 is SNHLY and CDR2 is FYNNEI. Trimming cost V 2 bases and J 7 bases, with 12 bases left between them. The CDR3 region has the DNA TGTGCCAGCAGTGAAATGGGGGGGATAAATTCACCCCTCCACTTT. It encodes CASSEMGGINSPLHF.

The chain employs TRBV5-1 and TRBJ2-7; no reliable D call. V lost 4 bases and J lost 2, with 10 bases in between. Per germline, CDR1 SGHRS and CDR2 YFSETQ. The CDR3 is 13 amino acids. CDR3 residues: CASSADRPYEQYF. The CDR3 DNA is TGCGCCAGCAGCGCGGACCGGCCCTACGAGCAGTACTTC.

CDR3 protein: CASSLAGDNQPQHF. In DNA, the CDR3 is TGTGCCAGCAGCTTAGCAGGGGACAATCAGCCCCAGCATTTT. The chain couples TRBV7-9 to TRBJ1-5; D is perhaps TRBD1 (5 bases). From germline, CDR1 is SEHNR and CDR2 FQNEAQ (reference sequence). Trimming took off 0 bases at V and 3 bases at J, with 6 bases between the two ends. The CDR3 loop spans 14 amino acids.

CDR3 in amino acids: CASSLRGADTQYF. In DNA form, the CDR3 reads TGTGCCAGCAGCTTACGGGGGGCAGATACGCAGTATTTT. This chain uses TRBV7-3 with TRBJ2-3, with TRBD2 matching over 7 bases. The CDR3 consists of 13 residues. J was trimmed by 4 bases and V by 2 bases; bases with no gene match: 0. CDR1 is SGHTA, CDR2 FQGTGA, per germline.

This clone occurred once. The chain uses TRBV20-1 and TRBJ1-5; the D gene is possibly TRBD1 (5 bases). Germline loops: CDR1 DFQATT, CDR2 SNEGSKA (reference sequence). The CDR3 totals 13 residues. V lost 3 bases to trimming and J lost 5 bases, with 11 bases between them. The CDR3 loop reads CSASGGRDQPQHF. The CDR3 region has the DNA TGCAGTGCTAGTGGGGGAAGGGATCAGCCCCAGCATTTT.

This rearrangement joins TRBV10-2 to TRBJ1-2; D is uncertain. The CDR3 consists of 14 residues. The V end was cut by 4 bases, the J end by 7 bases, with 16 bases between. Germline lookup yields CDR1 WSHSY and CDR2 SAAADI. This CDR3 reads CASSAGGGKSGYTF. In nucleotides, the CDR3 is TGCGCCAGCAGTGCTGGTGGAGGGAAGAGTGGCTACACCTTC.

CDR3 nucleotides: TGTGCCAGCAGTTTAGCGGCCGAGTTCTACAATGAGCAGTTCTTC. Amino acids: CASSLAAEFYNEQFF. The chain employs TRBV9 and TRBJ2-1; D may be TRBD2 (6 bases). The germline V and J ends were trimmed by 5 bases and 3 bases, with 15 bases remaining between them. Per germline, CDR1 SGDLS and CDR2 YYNGEE. The CDR3 length is 15 residues.